Reported below is one T cell receptor (beta chain). Its antigen remains unknown. Focal radiation plus CTLA-4 blockade with ipilimumab was given to patients with chemo-refractory metastatic non-small-cell lung cancer. This sample is part of a study of radiotherapy plus CTLA-4 blockade in lung cancer. The overall study: Disease control was present in 25% to 35% of patients, and objective responses in approximately 18%. Study-wide points: Reports state that early shifts in blood T cell clones, with interferon-beta, best predicted response. There was expansion of tumor-derived TCR clones in blood after radiotherapy plus ipilimumab.

Only in-frame clones appear in the TCRdb table, and some are missing; sequencing was by immunoSEQ multiplex PCR. The data contain 90,000 to 100,000 clones, roughly 79% of them seen just once; the ten biggest clones take up approximately 2.8%. Trimming at V came to 6 bases and at J to 7 bases, leaving 13 bases not matched to a gene. Germline V CDR1 and CDR2: LNHDA, SQIVND (reference sequence). The CDR3 length is 16 residues. The gene calls are TRBV19 and TRBJ2-2; 8 bases line up with TRBD2. This TCR was sampled from a human donor with non-small cell lung cancer who had a partial response to radiotherapy plus ipilimumab. Some clones in this sample may be carry-over from other donors' samples. Sequenced material: peripheral blood, taken from a patient treated with radiotherapy plus ipilimumab. Here the CDR3 DNA reads TGTGCCAGTAGGGAACAAGCGGGAGCATTGAGCGGGGAGCTGTTTTTT. This sequence encodes CASREQAGALSGELFF.